Presented here are 5 T cell receptor beta chains from one specimen sequenced in a study of T cells after yellow fever vaccination. MiXCR, run by TCRdb on the 5' RACE reads, gives a single entry per CDR3 protein. The table records about 110,000 distinct CDR3 sequences, around 8% of them present only once. The sequenced sample was CD8+ T cells sorted from PBMCs, obtained 45 days after the yellow fever booster vaccination. Receptor source: a man younger than 40 who received the YFV17D yellow fever vaccine.

This clonotype was counted many times. The rearrangement uses TRBV5-1 and TRBJ2-7; D is ambiguous. Trimming took 1 base from V and 2 from J, leaving 10 bases between them. Germline CDR1 and CDR2: SGHRS and YFSETQ. The CDR3 length is 14 residues. For the CDR3, the DNA is TGCGCCAGCAGCTTGAGCTGGAACACCTACGAGCAGTACTTC. It specifies CASSLSWNTYEQYF.

This clonotype has at least ten counts. This rearrangement joins TRBV29-1 to TRBJ1-4; the D is unclear. The V and J ends lost 0 bases and 5 bases respectively, with 13 bases between them. This CDR3 has 15 residues. Germline V gives CDR1 SQVTM, CDR2 ANQGSEA. The CDR3 nucleotides read TGCAGCGTTGAAGATGGGTACGGGGAAAATGAAAAACTGTTTTTT. Amino acids: CSVEDGYGENEKLFF.

The chain couples TRBV25-1 to TRBJ1-4, with D uncertain. The CDR3 is made up of 13 amino acids. Trimming removed 3 bases from V and 4 bases from J, with 6 bases in between. Germline V gene sequence: CDR1 MGHDK, CDR2 SYGVNS. The CDR3 region is CASSEVHNEKLFF. The DNA for the CDR3 is TGTGCCAGCAGTGAGGTTCATAATGAAAAACTGTTTTTT.

This clonotype showed up many times. J is TRBJ2-1 and V is TRBV4-3; D gene ambiguous. The CDR3 is 14 residues long. Per the germline V gene, CDR1 is LGHNA and CDR2 is YSLEER. V lost 4 bases, J lost 8 bases, and 15 bases lay in between. The CDR3 bases are TGCGCCAGCAGCCGCTCGGGTCCAAGGGATGAGCAGTTCTTC. It codes for CASSRSGPRDEQFF.

This clonotype came up many times. The chain carries TRBV15 and TRBJ2-5; 13 positions match TRBD2. Trimming at V came to 5 bases and at J to 0 bases, leaving 9 bases not matched to a gene. CDR3 size: 18 residues. Looked up from germline, CDR1 is LNHNV and CDR2 is YYDKDF (reference sequence). The CDR3 region has the DNA TGTGCCACCAGCCTAGGACTAGCGGGAGAGGGGTACCAAGAGACCCAGTACTTC. It specifies CATSLGLAGEGYQETQYF.